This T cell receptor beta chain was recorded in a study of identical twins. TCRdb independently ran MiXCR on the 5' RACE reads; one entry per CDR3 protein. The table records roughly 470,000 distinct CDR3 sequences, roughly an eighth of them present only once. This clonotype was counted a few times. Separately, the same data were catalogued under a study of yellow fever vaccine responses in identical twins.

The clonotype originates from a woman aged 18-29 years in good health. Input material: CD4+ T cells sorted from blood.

The DNA of the CDR3 is TGTGCCATCAGTGAGTCGGGGAATCGGTTCTTC. It specifies CAISESGNRFF. The chain employs TRBV10-3 and TRBJ2-1, with D unresolved. The germline V gene encodes CDR1 ENHRY and CDR2 SYGVKD. This CDR3 is 11 amino acids long. V lost 0 bases, J lost 15 bases, and 9 bases lay in between.